One and the same sample provided the 15 T cell receptor beta chains below, sequenced in a study of cytomegalovirus exposure and HLA in healthy donors. Amplification used 60 Vbeta primers and 13 Jbeta primers. The table came from immunoSEQ multiplex PCR; TCRdb's copy has only in-frame clones and leaves some out. The sample lists 85,000 to 130,000 clones; more than 65% were seen once. The specimen sequenced was PBMCs. Every receptor here comes from a boy aged 10-17 years in good health and CMV-seronegative.

The chain joins TRBV30 to TRBJ1-2; tentative D call: TRBD1 (5 bases). This CDR3 comprises 13 residues. The ends were cut back, 4 bases at V and 7 bases at J, with 16 bases in the middle. CDR1 and CDR2 (germline): GTSNPN, SVGIG (reference sequence). As DNA, the CDR3 is TGTGCCTGGACCGTCCGGCAGGGAGGTGGCTACACCTTC. This encodes CAWTVRQGGGYTF.

The V gene is TRBV30, the J gene TRBJ1-1, with D possibly TRBD1 on 6 matching bases. V was pared by 4 bases and J by 4 bases, with 16 bases between. Germline loops: CDR1 GTSNPN, CDR2 SVGIG (reference sequence). This CDR3 region has 14 residues. The CDR3 DNA reads TGTGCCTGGACTATCACCGGGACAACCACTGAAGCTTTCTTT. It yields the protein CAWTITGTTTEAFF.

The J gene is TRBJ2-3, the V gene TRBV6-4; 13 positions match TRBD2. The CDR3 is 16 amino acids. Germline CDR1 and CDR2: MRHNA and SNTAGT. V lost 3 bases, J lost 1 base, and 1 base stayed unmatched. CDR3 region: CASSEGLAGGTDTQYF. The CDR3 DNA sequence: TGTGCCAGCAGTGAAGGACTAGCGGGGGGCACAGATACGCAGTATTTT.

This clone was found once. This chain connects TRBV5-1 to TRBJ1-1, with D possibly matching TRBD1 (5 bases). V gave up 1 base and J gave up 4 bases, with 8 bases separating them. Germline loops: CDR1 SGHRS, CDR2 YFSETQ. The CDR3 is 13 amino acids. The CDR3 sequence: CASSLPGGTEAFF. Here the CDR3 DNA reads TGCGCCAGCAGCTTGCCCGGGGGCACTGAAGCTTTCTTT.

The rearrangement links TRBV2 to TRBJ2-1, with 8 bases identical to TRBD1. Germline V gene lookup returns CDR1 SNHLY and CDR2 FYNNEI. The ends lost 3 bases at V and 7 bases at J; junction bases unmatched: 11. CDR3 length: 16 amino acids. The CDR3 nucleotides read TGTGCCAGCAGTGATGTCAGGACAGGGAAAGTAAATGAGCAGTTCTTC. Its protein is CASSDVRTGKVNEQFF.

This rearrangement joins TRBV30 to TRBJ2-7, with TRBD2 identical over 7 bases. With 3 bases clipped from V and 2 bases from J, the junction kept 1 base outside the gene matches. The CDR3 extends over 12 amino acids. Germline V gives CDR1 GTSNPN, CDR2 SVGIG (reference sequence). CDR3 nucleotide sequence: TGTGCCTGGAGCGGGACTACCTACGAGCAGTACTTC. It specifies CAWSGTTYEQYF. The complete variable domain, with remaining parts taken from reference TRBV30 and TRBJ2-7, reads SQTIHQWPATLVQPVGSPLSLECTVEGTSNPNLYWYRQAAGRGLQLLFYSVGIGQISSEVPQNLSASRPQDRQFILSSKKLLLSDSGFYLCAWSGTTYEQYFGPGTRLTVT.

V gene TRBV9 combines with J gene TRBJ1-6, with TRBD1 identical over 8 bases. From germline, CDR1 is SGDLS and CDR2 YYNGEE. The J segment lost 9 bases and the V segment lost 0 bases, leaving 2 bases of the junction unmatched. This CDR3 contains 14 residues. The CDR3 loop reads CASSVGQGFSPLHF. The CDR3 region has the DNA TGTGCCAGCAGCGTAGGACAGGGGTTTTCACCCCTCCACTTT.

This clone was counted between two and nine times. V gene TRBV10-1 combines with J gene TRBJ1-1; 9 bases are a match to TRBD1. V was clipped by 7 bases and J by 4 bases; unmatched bases: 4. This CDR3 comprises 13 residues. Germline V lookup: CDR1 WNHNN, CDR2 SYGVQD (reference sequence). For the CDR3, the DNA is TGCGCCAGCACGGGACAGGGAGGCACTGAAGCTTTCTTT. Its protein product is CASTGQGGTEAFF.

V usage is TRBV6-1 and J usage is TRBJ1-1, with TRBD1 identical over 9 bases. Germline V lookup: CDR1 MNHNS, CDR2 SASEGT. The CDR3 has 13 residues. J lost 4 bases, V lost 5 bases, and 2 bases had no gene match. The CDR3 region is CASSTTGGTEAFF. The CDR3 nucleotides are TGTGCCAGCAGTACGACAGGGGGCACTGAAGCTTTCTTT.

The chain recombines TRBV5-6 with TRBJ1-1, with D possibly being TRBD1 (6 bases). This CDR3 region has 15 residues. Germline CDR1 and CDR2: SGHDT and YYEEEE. V lost 3 bases, J lost 0 bases, and 12 bases lay in between. Here the CDR3 DNA reads TGTGCCAGCAGCTCCGGACAGATCATGAACACTGAAGCTTTCTTT. Its translation: CASSSGQIMNTEAFF.

This clone was observed a handful of times. The chain couples TRBV6-1 to TRBJ1-1, with 7 bases matching TRBD1. Looked up from germline, CDR1 is MNHNS and CDR2 is SASEGT. The ends lost 6 bases at V and 4 bases at J; junction bases unmatched: 8. CDR3 length: 14 amino acids. CDR3 nucleotide sequence: TGTGCCAGCAGGCGAGGGGGCGCCTCCACTGAAGCTTTCTTT. Residues: CASRRGGASTEAFF.

The V call is TRBV7-3, the J call TRBJ2-3, with TRBD2 matching over 8 bases. The germline gives CDR1 SGHTA, CDR2 FQGTGA. Trimming removed 0 bases from V and 5 bases from J; junction bases left unmatched: 1. The CDR3 sequence is 14 residues long. In nucleotides, the CDR3 is TGTGCCAGCAGCTTAACCGGGAGGGGAGATACGCAGTATTTT. This gives the protein CASSLTGRGDTQYF.

The chain is built from TRBV19 and TRBJ1-2; tentatively, D is TRBD1 (6 bases). Trimming stripped 3 bases from V and 7 bases from J, with 12 bases between. The germline CDR1 and CDR2 sequences are LNHDA and SQIVND (reference sequence). The CDR3 sequence is 13 residues long. The CDR3 nucleotides are TGTGCCAGTAGTATCGGGGGGACAACTGGCTACACCTTC. It codes for CASSIGGTTGYTF.

This chain uses TRBV4-1 with TRBJ1-4; D is uncertain. CDR1 MGHRA and CDR2 YSYEKL come from the germline V gene. Trimming left V 6 bases short and J 5 bases short, with 13 bases between. The CDR3 consists of 14 residues. In DNA, the CDR3 is TGCGCCAGCAGACAACCGGGAACAAATGAAAAACTGTTTTTT. Encoded protein: CASRQPGTNEKLFF.

V gene TRBV30 combines with J gene TRBJ2-2; D ambiguous. CDR3 length: 14 residues. CDR1 and CDR2 (germline): GTSNPN, SVGIG (reference sequence). V lost 0 bases and J lost 4, with 9 bases in between. The CDR3 sequence is CAWSVRGVTGELFF. In DNA, the CDR3 is TGTGCCTGGAGTGTACGAGGAGTCACCGGGGAGCTGTTTTTT.